The entry below describes one T cell receptor (beta chain). Its specificity is not known. A junction end diverges from the germline sequence, so it may reflect a read error. The sample is drawn from a study of T cell repertoires in cytomegalovirus infection. MiXCR, run by TCRdb on the reads, gives a single entry per CDR3 protein. The table has approximately 1,000,000 distinct CDR3 sequences, about a third seen once. The germline V gene encodes CDR1 SNHLY and CDR2 FYNNEI. The CDR3 covers 18 residues. Regarding the study as a whole: Frequencies of public TCR beta families were cumulated, and this identified carriers of CMV plus the relevant HLA.

The specimen was cultured CD8+ T cells from PBMCs, collected from culture after CMV antigen stimulation. V and J are TRBV2 and TRBJ2-3; D possibly uses TRBD1 or TRBD2 (5 bases each). The TCR sequence derives from a human donor in good health (CMV status not recorded). Some clones in this sample may be carry-over from other donors' samples. For the CDR3, the DNA is TGTGGCAGCTGTAATCCCCGGGACGGCTCATTTCTAGGAGATACGCAGTATTTT. Protein product: CGSCNPRDGSFLGDTQYF.